Following are 9 T cell receptor beta chains from one sample sequenced in a study of T-cell reconstitution after alpha-beta-depleted transplantation in children. Preparation of the TCRbeta library was carried out with unique molecular identifiers. TCRdb used MiXCR to reprocess the PCR reads, holding one entry per CDR3 protein. The data show approximately 250,000 distinct CDR3 sequences, more than 20% seen once. Specimen: PBMCs, collected before TCRalphabeta/CD19-depleted stem cell transplant. The receptors were gathered from a girl aged 2 to 10 with Fanconi anemia, due to receive a stem cell transplant.

This clonotype was counted at least ten times. The chain carries TRBV20-1 and TRBJ2-1, with D perhaps TRBD2 (5 bases). This CDR3 is 14 amino acids long. V was cut by 6 bases and J by 3 bases, with 15 bases left in between. CDR1 DFQATT and CDR2 SNEGSKA come from the germline V gene (reference sequence). The CDR3 region has the DNA TGCAGTGCGAGCGTACCTACTAGCTACAATGAGCAGTTCTTC. Translated: CSASVPTSYNEQFF.

This sequence joins TRBV10-3 and TRBJ2-5; a possible D gene is TRBD1 (6 bases). Trimming cost V 9 bases and J 2 bases, with 13 bases left between them. The germline gives CDR1 ENHRY, CDR2 SYGVKD. This CDR3 is 13 amino acids long. The CDR3 DNA follows: TGTGCCATTGCCGCCAGGGGTCAAGAGACCCAGTACTTC. Protein product: CAIAARGQETQYF.

V usage is TRBV4-1 and J usage is TRBJ2-5; no clear D. The CDR3 extends over 14 amino acids. Trimming shortened V by 1 base and J by 0 bases, and 6 bases separated the two germline ends. CDR1 is MGHRA, CDR2 YSYEKL, per germline. The CDR3 DNA reads as TGCGCCAGCAGCCAAGGGTCCTACCAAGAGACCCAGTACTTC. It is translated as CASSQGSYQETQYF.

This clonotype was recorded a few times. The chain recombines TRBV20-1 with TRBJ2-1; D remains ambiguous. V was shortened by 3 bases and J by 0 bases, with 21 bases between the two germline ends. From germline, CDR1 is DFQATT and CDR2 SNEGSKA (reference sequence). The CDR3 runs to 18 residues. The CDR3 here is CSARVLASQISSYNEQFF. CDR3 nucleotide sequence: TGCAGTGCTAGGGTTTTGGCAAGCCAGATTAGCTCCTACAATGAGCAGTTCTTC.

This clonotype was recorded a few times. This chain uses TRBV29-1 with TRBJ2-3; D is perhaps TRBD1 (5 bases). The CDR3 is made up of 14 amino acids. Trimming stripped 6 bases from V and 2 bases from J, with 15 bases between. CDR1 is SQVTM, CDR2 ANQGSEA, per germline. Here the CDR3 DNA reads TGCAGCGTCAGGAGACAGTCAGCCACAGATACGCAGTATTTT. Translation gives CSVRRQSATDTQYF.

This clonotype was counted ten times or more. The chain employs TRBV20-1 and TRBJ1-5; D possibly corresponds to TRBD1 (6 bases). This CDR3 region has 15 residues. V shed 1 base and J shed 5 bases, with 15 bases lying between them. Germline lookup yields CDR1 DFQATT and CDR2 SNEGSKA (reference sequence). This CDR3 is CSARVSRGGDQPQHF. The CDR3 DNA reads TGCAGTGCTAGAGTCAGCAGGGGAGGGGATCAGCCCCAGCATTTT.

This clonotype appeared many times. Here the CDR3 reads CASSMDRGDEQYF. The CDR3 DNA reads as TGTGCCAGCAGTATGGACAGGGGGGACGAGCAGTACTTC. The rearrangement joins TRBV6-6 to TRBJ2-7, with 10 positions matching TRBD1. This CDR3 comprises 13 residues. Germline CDR1 is MNHNY and CDR2 is SVGAGI (reference sequence). Trimming removed 5 bases from V and 5 bases from J; junction bases left unmatched: 3.

This clonotype was recorded many times. The gene calls are TRBV20-1 and TRBJ2-3; weak D call: TRBD2 (5 bases). Looked up from germline, CDR1 is DFQATT and CDR2 is SNEGSKA (reference sequence). This CDR3 is 14 amino acids long. V lost 0 bases to trimming and J lost 0 bases, with 7 bases between them. CDR3 nucleotide sequence: TGCAGTGCTAGAGAAGGACTTAGCACAGATACGCAGTATTTT. This translates into CSAREGLSTDTQYF.

The chain uses TRBV10-2 and TRBJ2-1; TRBD2 aligns across 11 bases. This CDR3 is built from 18 residues. Germline trimming cut 0 bases from V and 0 bases from J; bases unmatched to any gene: 4. Germline CDR1 WSHSY, CDR2 SAAADI. The CDR3 DNA follows: TGCGCCAGCAGTGAGTCAGGGCTAGCGGGAGGCTCCTACAATGAGCAGTTCTTC. Its protein product is CASSESGLAGGSYNEQFF.